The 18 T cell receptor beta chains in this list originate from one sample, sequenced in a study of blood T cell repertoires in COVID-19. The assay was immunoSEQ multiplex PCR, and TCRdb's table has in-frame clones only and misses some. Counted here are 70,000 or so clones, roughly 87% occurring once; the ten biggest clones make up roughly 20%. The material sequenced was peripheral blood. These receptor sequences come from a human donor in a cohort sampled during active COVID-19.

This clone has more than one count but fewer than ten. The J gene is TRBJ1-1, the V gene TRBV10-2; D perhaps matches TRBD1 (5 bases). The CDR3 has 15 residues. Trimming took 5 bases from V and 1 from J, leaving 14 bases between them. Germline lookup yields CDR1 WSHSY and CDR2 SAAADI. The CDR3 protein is CASSTLPQGNTEAFF. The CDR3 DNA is TGCGCCAGCAGTACCCTACCTCAGGGGAACACTGAAGCTTTCTTT.

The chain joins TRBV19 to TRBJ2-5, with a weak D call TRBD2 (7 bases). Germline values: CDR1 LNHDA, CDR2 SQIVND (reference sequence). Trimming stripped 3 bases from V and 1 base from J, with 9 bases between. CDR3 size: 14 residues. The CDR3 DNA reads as TGTGCCAGTAGTATGCGGGGGCGCCAAGAGACCCAGTACTTC. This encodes CASSMRGRQETQYF.

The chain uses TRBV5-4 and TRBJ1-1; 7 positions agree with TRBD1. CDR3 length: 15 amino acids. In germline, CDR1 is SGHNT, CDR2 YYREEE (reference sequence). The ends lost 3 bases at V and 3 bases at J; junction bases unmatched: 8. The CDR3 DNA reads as TGTGCCAGCAGCTCCTTTGTGGGACAGTACACTGAAGCTTTCTTT. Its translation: CASSSFVGQYTEAFF.

The CDR3 region is CASSFSTLMNTEAFF. The CDR3 DNA follows: TGTGCCAGCAGTTTTAGCACTCTCATGAACACTGAAGCTTTCTTT. The chain uses TRBV27 and TRBJ1-1; D is undetermined. Germline loops: CDR1 MNHEY, CDR2 SMNVEV (reference sequence). Trimming left V 3 bases short and J 0 bases short, with 11 bases between. The CDR3 extends over 15 amino acids.

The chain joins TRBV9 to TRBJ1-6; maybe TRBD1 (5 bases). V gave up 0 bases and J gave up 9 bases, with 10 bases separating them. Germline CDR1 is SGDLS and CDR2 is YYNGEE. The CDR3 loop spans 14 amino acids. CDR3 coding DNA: TGTGCCAGCAGCGTAGAACCCCAGGGTTCACCCCTCCACTTT. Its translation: CASSVEPQGSPLHF.

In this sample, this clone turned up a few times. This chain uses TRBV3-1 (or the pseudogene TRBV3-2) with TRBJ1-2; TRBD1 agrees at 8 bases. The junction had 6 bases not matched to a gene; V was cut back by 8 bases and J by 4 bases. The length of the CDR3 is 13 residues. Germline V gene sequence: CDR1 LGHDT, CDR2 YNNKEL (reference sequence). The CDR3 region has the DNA TGTGCCAGCGGTGGACAGGGCGCCTATGGCTACACCTTC. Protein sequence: CASGGQGAYGYTF.

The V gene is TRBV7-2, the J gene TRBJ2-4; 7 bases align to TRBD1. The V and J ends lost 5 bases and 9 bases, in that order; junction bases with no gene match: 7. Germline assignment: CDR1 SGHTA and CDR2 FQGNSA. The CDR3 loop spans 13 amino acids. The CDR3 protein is CASSPGQDAIQYF. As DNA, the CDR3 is TGTGCCAGCAGCCCAGGACAGGACGCCATTCAGTACTTC.

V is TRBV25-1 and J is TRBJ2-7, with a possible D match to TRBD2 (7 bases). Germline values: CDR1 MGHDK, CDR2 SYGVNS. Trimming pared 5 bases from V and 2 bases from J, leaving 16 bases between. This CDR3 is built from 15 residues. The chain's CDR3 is CASSSPGGGAYEQYF. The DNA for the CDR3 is TGTGCCAGCAGTTCCCCCGGAGGGGGGGCCTACGAGCAGTACTTC.

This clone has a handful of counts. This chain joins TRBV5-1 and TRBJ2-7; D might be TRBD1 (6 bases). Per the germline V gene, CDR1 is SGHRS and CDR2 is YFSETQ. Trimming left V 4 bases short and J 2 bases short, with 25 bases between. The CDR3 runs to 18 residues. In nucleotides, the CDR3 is TGCGCCAGCAGCCCACGAATTGGGTCAGGGGTCCGTGCCTACGAGCAGTACTTC. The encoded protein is CASSPRIGSGVRAYEQYF.

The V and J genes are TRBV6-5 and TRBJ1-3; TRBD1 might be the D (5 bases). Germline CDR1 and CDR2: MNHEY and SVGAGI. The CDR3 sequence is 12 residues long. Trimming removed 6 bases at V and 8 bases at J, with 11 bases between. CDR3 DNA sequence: TGTGCCAGCAGGGGTACGGGGGACACCATATATTTT. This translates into CASRGTGDTIYF.

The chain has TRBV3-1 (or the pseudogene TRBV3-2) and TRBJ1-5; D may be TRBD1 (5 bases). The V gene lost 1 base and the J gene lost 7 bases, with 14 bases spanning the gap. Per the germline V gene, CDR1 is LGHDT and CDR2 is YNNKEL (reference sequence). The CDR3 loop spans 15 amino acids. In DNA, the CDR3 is TGTGCCAGCAGCCAAGCCCCGATTCGGGGGCAGCCCCAGCATTTT. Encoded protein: CASSQAPIRGQPQHF.

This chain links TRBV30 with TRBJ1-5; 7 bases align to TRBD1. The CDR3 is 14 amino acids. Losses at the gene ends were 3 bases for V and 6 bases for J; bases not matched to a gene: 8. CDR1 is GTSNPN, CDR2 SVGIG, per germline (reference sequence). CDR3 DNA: TGTGCCTGGAGCGGACAGGCGGCAACTCAGCCCCAGCATTTT. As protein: CAWSGQAATQPQHF.

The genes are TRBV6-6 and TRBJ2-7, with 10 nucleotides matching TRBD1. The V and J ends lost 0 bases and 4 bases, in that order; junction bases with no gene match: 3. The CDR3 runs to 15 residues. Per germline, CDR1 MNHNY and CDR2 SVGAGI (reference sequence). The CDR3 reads CASSYSTGQGYEQYF. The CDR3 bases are TGTGCCAGCAGTTACTCGACGGGACAGGGGTACGAGCAGTACTTC.

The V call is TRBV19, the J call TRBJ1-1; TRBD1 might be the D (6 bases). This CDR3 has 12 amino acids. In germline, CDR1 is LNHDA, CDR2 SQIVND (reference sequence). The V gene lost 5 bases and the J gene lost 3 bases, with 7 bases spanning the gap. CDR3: CASSGQHTEAFF. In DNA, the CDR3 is TGTGCCAGTAGTGGACAGCACACTGAAGCTTTCTTT.

The CDR3 reads CATSQTGNSYEQYF. CDR3 nucleotides: TGTGCCACCAGCCAGACAGGCAACTCCTACGAGCAGTACTTC. This chain joins TRBV15 and TRBJ2-7; TRBD1 is a possible D gene (6 bases). Germline assignment: CDR1 LNHNV and CDR2 YYDKDF (reference sequence). Trimming pared 5 bases from V and 0 bases from J, leaving 11 bases between. CDR3 length: 14 amino acids.

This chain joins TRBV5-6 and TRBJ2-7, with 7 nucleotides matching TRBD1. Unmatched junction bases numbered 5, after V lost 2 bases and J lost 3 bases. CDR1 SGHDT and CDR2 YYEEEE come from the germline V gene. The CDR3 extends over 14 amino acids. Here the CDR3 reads CASSFRGLGYEQYF. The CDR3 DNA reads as TGTGCCAGCAGCTTCAGGGGGTTAGGCTACGAGCAGTACTTC.

CDR3 residues: CASTRAGLAAREQYF. The CDR3 coding sequence is TGTGCCAGCACCCGAGCGGGACTAGCGGCACGGGAGCAGTACTTC. The V call is TRBV11-2, the J call TRBJ2-7, with 11 positions matching TRBD2. J was trimmed by 7 bases and V by 7 bases; bases with no gene match: 12. CDR3 length: 15 amino acids. Germline loops: CDR1 SGHAT, CDR2 FQNNGV.

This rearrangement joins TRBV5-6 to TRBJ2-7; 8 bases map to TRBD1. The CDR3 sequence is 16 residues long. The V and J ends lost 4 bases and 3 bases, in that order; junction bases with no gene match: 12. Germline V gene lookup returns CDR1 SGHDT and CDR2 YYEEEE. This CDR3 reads CASSRSGGGRSYEQYF. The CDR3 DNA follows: TGTGCCAGCAGCCGATCAGGGGGCGGGCGTAGCTACGAGCAGTACTTC.